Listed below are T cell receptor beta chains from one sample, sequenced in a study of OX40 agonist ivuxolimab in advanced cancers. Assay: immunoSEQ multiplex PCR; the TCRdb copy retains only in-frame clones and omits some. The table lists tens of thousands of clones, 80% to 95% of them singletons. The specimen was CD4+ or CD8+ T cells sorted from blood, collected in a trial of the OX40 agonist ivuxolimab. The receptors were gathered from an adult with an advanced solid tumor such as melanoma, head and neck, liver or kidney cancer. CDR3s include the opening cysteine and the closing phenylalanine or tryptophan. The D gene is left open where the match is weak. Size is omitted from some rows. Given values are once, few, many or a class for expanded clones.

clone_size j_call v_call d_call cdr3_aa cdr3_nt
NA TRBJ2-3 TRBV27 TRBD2 CASRPLAGGPDTQYF TGTGCCAGCAGGCCCCTAGCGGGAGGGCCAGATACGCAGTATTTT
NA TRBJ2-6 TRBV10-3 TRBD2 CAIRGLAGGEGNSGANVLTF TGTGCCATCAGAGGACTAGCGGGAGGGGAGGGGAACTCTGGGGCCAACGTCCTGACTTTC
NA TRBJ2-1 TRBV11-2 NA CASFRTSHNEQFF TGTGCCAGCTTCAGGACTTCTCACAATGAGCAGTTCTTC
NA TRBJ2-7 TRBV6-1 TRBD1 CASSGYDLGQGILGEQYF TGTGCCAGCAGTGGCTACGATTTGGGACAGGGGATTTTAGGCGAGCAGTACTTC
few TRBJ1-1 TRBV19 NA CASSIKGLNTEAFF TGTGCCAGTAGTATTAAGGGACTGAACACTGAAGCTTTCTTT
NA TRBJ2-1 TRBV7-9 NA CASSLELYNEQFF TGTGCCAGCAGCTTAGAGCTTTACAATGAGCAGTTCTTC
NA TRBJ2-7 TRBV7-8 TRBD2 CASSLYGRALGEQYF TGTGCCAGCAGCTTGTACGGGAGGGCCCTCGGCGAGCAGTACTTC
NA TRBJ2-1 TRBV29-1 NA CSVTGAYNEQFF TGCAGCGTTACCGGGGCCTACAATGAGCAGTTCTTC
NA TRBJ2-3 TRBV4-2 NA CASSQDLTTSTDTQYF TGTGCCAGCAGCCAAGATTTGACTACCAGCACAGATACGCAGTATTTT
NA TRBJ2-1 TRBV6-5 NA CASSGLLDGNEQFF TGTGCCAGCAGTGGGTTACTTGATGGCAATGAGCAGTTCTTC
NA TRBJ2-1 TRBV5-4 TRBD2 CASSLEREAPYNEQFF TGTGCCAGCAGCTTGGAACGGGAGGCCCCCTACAATGAGCAGTTCTTC
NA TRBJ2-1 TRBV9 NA CASSAHRDTYNEQFF TGTGCCAGCAGCGCCCACCGGGACACCTACAATGAGCAGTTCTTC
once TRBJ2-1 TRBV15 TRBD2 CATSKLAGADEQFF TGTGCCACCAGCAAACTAGCGGGAGCGGATGAGCAGTTCTTC
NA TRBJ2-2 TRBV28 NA CASAGVTGELFF TGTGCCAGCGCTGGGGTGACCGGGGAGCTGTTTTTT
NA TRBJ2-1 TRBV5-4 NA CASSTRPLVPTYNEQFF TGTGCCAGCAGCACCAGACCACTAGTCCCTACGTACAATGAGCAGTTCTTC
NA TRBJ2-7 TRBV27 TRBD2 CASTLRSGSSYEQYF TGTGCCAGCACTTTACGTAGCGGGAGTAGCTACGAGCAGTACTTC
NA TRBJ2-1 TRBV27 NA CASSFVERALNEQFF TGTGCCAGCAGTTTTGTGGAGCGGGCCCTCAATGAGCAGTTCTTC
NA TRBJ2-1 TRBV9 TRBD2 CASSVDGGSGNEQFF TGTGCCAGCAGCGTAGACGGCGGGAGTGGCAATGAGCAGTTCTTC
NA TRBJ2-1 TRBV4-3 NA CASSQDRKANEQFF TGCGCCAGCAGCCAAGATAGAAAGGCCAATGAGCAGTTCTTC
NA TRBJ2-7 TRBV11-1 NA CASSLSPAGPGQYF TGTGCCAGCAGCTTAAGTCCAGCGGGCCCCGGGCAGTACTTC
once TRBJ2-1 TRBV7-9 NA CASSILGDLSYNEQFF TGTGCCAGCAGTATCCTAGGGGACCTCTCCTACAATGAGCAGTTCTTC
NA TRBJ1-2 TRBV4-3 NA CASSQDAPGAVLYGYTF TGCGCCAGCAGCCAAGATGCCCCCGGGGCCGTTCTCTATGGCTACACCTTC
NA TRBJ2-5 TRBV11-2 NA CASSLNPGSWAETQYF TGTGCCAGCAGCTTGAATCCCGGGAGTTGGGCAGAGACCCAGTACTTC
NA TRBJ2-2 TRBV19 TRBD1 CASSGTGGNGGELFF TGTGCCAGTTCCGGGACAGGGGGTAATGGCGGGGAGCTGTTTTTT
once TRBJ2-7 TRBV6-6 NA CASSYRDSYEQYF TGTGCCAGCAGTTACCGAGACAGCTACGAGCAGTACTTC
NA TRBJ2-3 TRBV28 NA CASSFPWDSTDTQYF TGTGCCAGCAGTTTTCCCTGGGACAGCACAGATACGCAGTATTTT
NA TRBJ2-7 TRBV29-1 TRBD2 CSVGGTRGYEQYF TGCAGCGTGGGCGGGACTAGAGGCTACGAGCAGTACTTC
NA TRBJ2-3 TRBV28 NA CASSFRRGRHTDTQYF TGTGCCAGCAGTTTCCGCAGGGGAAGACACACAGATACGCAGTATTTT
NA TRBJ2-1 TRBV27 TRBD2 CASTTHQRERYNEQFF TGTGCCAGCACCACCCACCAGCGGGAGAGATACAATGAGCAGTTCTTC
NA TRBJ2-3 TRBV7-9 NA CASSRTRDTDTQYF TGTGCCAGCAGCCGAACCCGGGATACAGATACGCAGTATTTT
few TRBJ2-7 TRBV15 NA CATSSRQAEQYF TGTGCCACCAGCTCGCGACAGGCCGAGCAGTACTTC
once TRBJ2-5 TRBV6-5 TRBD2 CASSPWVAGQETQYF TGTGCCAGCAGCCCCTGGGTAGCGGGACAAGAGACCCAGTACTTC
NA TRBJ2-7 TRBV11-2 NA CASSSGAGTYEQYF TGTGCCAGCAGCTCGGGGGCGGGAACCTACGAGCAGTACTTC
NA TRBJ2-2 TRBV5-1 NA CASSPIQGTGELFF TGCGCCAGCAGCCCGATTCAGGGCACCGGGGAGCTGTTTTTT
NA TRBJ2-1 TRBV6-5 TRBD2 CASSHTSGEYNEQFF TGTGCCAGCAGTCATACTAGCGGGGAATACAATGAGCAGTTCTTC
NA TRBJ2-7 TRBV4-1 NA CASSQVTTQLIGGSRHEQYF TGCGCCAGCAGCCAAGTCACCACCCAGCTAATAGGGGGATCACGTCACGAGCAGTACTTC
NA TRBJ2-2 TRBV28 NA CASSGGHGTGELFF TGTGCCAGCAGTGGGGGACACGGAACCGGGGAGCTGTTTTTT
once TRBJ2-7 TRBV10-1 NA CASSESSGSAYEQYF TGCGCCAGCAGTGAGTCGTCCGGGTCGGCCTACGAGCAGTACTTC
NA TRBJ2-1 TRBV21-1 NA CASRGTGGLSYNEQFF TGTGCCAGCAGGGGGACAGGGGGCCTCTCCTACAATGAGCAGTTCTTC
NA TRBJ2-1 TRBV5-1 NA CASSLAGHGRVYNEQFF TGCGCCAGCAGCTTGGCCGGGCACGGGCGGGTCTACAATGAGCAGTTCTTC
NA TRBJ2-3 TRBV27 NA CASGESGLGVPYTDTQYF TGTGCCAGCGGGGAAAGTGGGCTCGGAGTGCCCTACACAGATACGCAGTATTTT
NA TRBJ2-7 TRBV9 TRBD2 CASSLAGGPYEQYF TGTGCCAGCAGCCTAGCGGGAGGTCCCTACGAGCAGTACTTC
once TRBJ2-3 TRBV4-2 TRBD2 CASSQASGDTQYF TGTGCCAGCAGCCAGGCTAGCGGCGATACGCAGTATTTT
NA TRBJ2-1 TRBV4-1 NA CASSLSTPGSAYNEQFF TGCGCCAGCAGCCTAAGCACTCCCGGGTCAGCCTACAATGAGCAGTTCTTC
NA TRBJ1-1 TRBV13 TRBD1 CASSYGTGGRWEAFF TGTGCCAGCAGCTACGGGACAGGGGGCAGGTGGGAAGCTTTCTTT
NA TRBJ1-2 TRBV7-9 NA CASSPPTAPNYGYTF TGTGCCAGCAGCCCCCCGACGGCCCCTAACTATGGCTACACCTTC
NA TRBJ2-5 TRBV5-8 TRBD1 CASSLTGAETQYF TGTGCCAGCAGCTTGACAGGGGCCGAGACCCAGTACTTC
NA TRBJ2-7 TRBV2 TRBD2 CASSKRTGGTREQYF TGTGCCAGCAGTAAGCGGACGGGAGGAACAAGAGAGCAGTACTTC
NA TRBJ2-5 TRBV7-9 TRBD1 CASSTPKGRGYFETQYF TGTGCCAGCAGCACACCGAAGGGCAGGGGGTATTTTGAGACCCAGTACTTC
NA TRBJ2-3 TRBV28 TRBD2 CASRPPGLADTDTQYF TGTGCCAGCAGACCTCCCGGACTAGCGGACACAGATACGCAGTATTTT
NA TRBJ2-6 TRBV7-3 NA CASSSGSGANVLTF TGTGCCAGCAGCTCAGGGTCTGGGGCCAACGTCCTGACTTTC
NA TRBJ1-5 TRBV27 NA CASSLEGYSNQPQHF TGTGCCAGCAGTTTAGAGGGGTATAGCAATCAGCCCCAGCATTTT
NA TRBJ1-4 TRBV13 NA CASSLVSEKGKLFF TGTGCCAGCAGCTTGGTGTCGGAGAAGGGAAAACTGTTTTTT
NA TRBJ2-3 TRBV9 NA CASSVWGVSTDTQYF TGTGCCAGCAGCGTGTGGGGGGTGAGCACAGATACGCAGTATTTT
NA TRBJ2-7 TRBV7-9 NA CASSSGGSSYEQYF TGTGCCAGCAGCTCGGGGGGCAGCTCCTACGAGCAGTACTTC
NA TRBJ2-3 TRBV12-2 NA CASRFGLAGEGGTDTQYF TGTGCAAGTCGCTTCGGACTAGCGGGAGAAGGTGGAACAGATACGCAGTATTTT
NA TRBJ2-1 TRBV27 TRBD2 CASNLLAGVINEQFF TGTGCCAGCAACCTTCTAGCGGGAGTAATCAATGAGCAGTTCTTC
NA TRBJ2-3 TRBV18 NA CASSPAGGAGAQISSDTQYF TGTGCCAGCTCACCAGCTGGTGGGGCTGGGGCTCAGATAAGCTCAGATACGCAGTATTTT
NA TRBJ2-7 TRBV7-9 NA CASSFPPGVRLYEQYF TGTGCCAGCAGCTTCCCCCCGGGAGTTCGGCTTTACGAGCAGTACTTC
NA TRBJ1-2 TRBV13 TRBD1 CASSEDREFGSGYTF TGTGCCAGCAGCGAGGACAGGGAGTTCGGGTCCGGCTACACCTTC